This TCR beta chain came from a study of blood T cell repertoires in COVID-19. Overall study: Samples came from the United States, Italy and Spain, spanning acute and convalescent COVID-19. The analysed material was cDNA or gDNA that came from T cells, B-cell-depleted T cells, or PBMCs.

The CDR3 is made up of 15 amino acids. V gave up 2 bases and J gave up 8 bases, with 19 bases separating them. CDR1 and CDR2 (germline): SGHNT, YYREEE (reference sequence). Repertoires were generated with immunoSEQ multiplex PCR, while TCRdb's copy carries only in-frame clones and drops some. The table has about 360,000 clones, 81% seen once; the top ten hold 0.85% to 1.3%. The origin of this receptor is a human donor with acute or convalescent COVID-19. The donor label of this sample is uncertain. The chain combines TRBV5-4 with TRBJ1-2; D is possibly TRBD1 (5 bases). Sequencing used peripheral blood. The CDR3 here is CASSLGWKGPTGYTF. CDR3 DNA: TGTGCCAGCAGCTTAGGGTGGAAGGGGCCCACCGGCTACACCTTC.